In this sample, the clone carrying this TCR beta chain turned up a few times. Its antigen is unidentified. Treatment defined: oral pan-JAK inhibitor, 5-10 mg twice daily. RNA extraction was followed by reverse transcription into cDNA, which acted as the sequencing template. The table came from immunoSEQ multiplex PCR; TCRdb's copy has only in-frame clones and leaves some out. Seen here are about 200,000 clones, less than 45% observed once, and the top ten hold 0.48%. These data come from a study of CD8+ T cells in alopecia areata. Findings and limits, study-wide: Lesional scalp exceeded normal scalp in clonality, especially in alopecia totalis/universalis.

From germline, CDR1 is MNHEY and CDR2 SMNVEV (reference sequence). CDR3 length: 14 amino acids. Between the trimmed V and J ends, which lost 5 bases and 7 bases, there was a span of 14 bases. The sequence derives from a human donor with alopecia areata. The sample was CD4+ T cells sorted from blood, taken between weeks 30 and 35, from a patient treated with tofacitinib. J is TRBJ1-4 and V is TRBV27; a possible D gene is TRBD1 (6 bases). The CDR3, as DNA: TGTGCCAGCAGTCGTCGGGGGGCTACTGAAAAACTGTTTTTT. This gives the protein CASSRRGATEKLFF.